The 31 T cell receptor beta chains below all came from one sample that was sequenced in a study of T-cell memory formation after mild COVID-19. TCRdb independently ran MiXCR on the 5' RACE reads; one entry per CDR3 protein. The profile covers some 450,000 distinct CDR3 sequences, with around 20% appearing a single time and roughly 8% taken by the ten largest. Source material: PBMCs or a T cell subset sorted from them (not recorded which). The receptors were gathered from an adult woman who had mild COVID-19 (a few samples of this study predate the infection). Cell type and time point are not known.

V and J are TRBV30 and TRBJ1-2; D unresolved. Germline V gene data show CDR1 as GTSNPN and CDR2 as SVGIG (reference sequence). CDR3 length: 14 residues. The ends were cut back, 4 bases at V and 8 bases at J, with 20 bases in the middle. For the CDR3, the DNA is TGTGCCTGGAAGATCAAGGGATATTCTGGGGGCTACACCTTC. Its protein is CAWKIKGYSGGYTF.

This chain connects TRBV24-1 to TRBJ2-7; D gene ambiguous. V was pared by 5 bases and J by 0 bases, with 7 bases between. The CDR3 length is 13 residues. Germline CDR1 is KGHDR and CDR2 is SFDVKD. CDR3 residues: CATSVRNSYEQYF. The CDR3 DNA reads as TGTGCCACCAGTGTTCGGAACTCCTACGAGCAGTACTTC.

This chain links TRBV6-4 with TRBJ2-7, with D tentatively TRBD2 (5 bases). The germline V and J ends were trimmed by 6 bases and 4 bases, with 28 bases remaining between them. Germline V lookup: CDR1 MRHNA, CDR2 SNTAGT. The CDR3 runs to 18 residues. The CDR3 DNA sequence: TGTGCCAGCAGCAGTGAAGCCCTCCCCCGGACTGAAGTGTACGAGCAGTACTTC. Translating gives CASSSEALPRTEVYEQYF.

The CDR3 loop is CATSPASGGADTQYF. The CDR3 DNA is TGTGCCACCAGTCCTGCTAGCGGGGGGGCAGATACGCAGTATTTT. The gene calls are TRBV24-1 and TRBJ2-3, with 12 bases matching TRBD2. Germline V lookup: CDR1 KGHDR, CDR2 SFDVKD. The CDR3 has 15 amino acids. The V gene end was trimmed by 6 bases and the J gene end by 4 bases; junction bases not matched to a gene: 4.

The CDR3 is CASSLSGEDTQYF. The CDR3 DNA follows: TGCGCCAGCAGCCTGTCCGGGGAGGATACGCAGTATTTT. The V call is TRBV5-1, the J call TRBJ2-3; tentatively, D is TRBD2 (5 bases). Trimming took off 4 bases at V and 6 bases at J, with 12 bases between the two ends. CDR3 length: 13 residues. Germline V gene lookup returns CDR1 SGHRS and CDR2 YFSETQ.

There are a few counts of this clonotype. The chain recombines TRBV7-2 with TRBJ1-1; D perhaps matches TRBD1 (5 bases). The CDR3 runs 14 residues. Trimming cost V 5 bases and J 4 bases, with 14 bases left between them. The V gene's germline CDR1 is SGHTA and CDR2 FQGNSA. The CDR3 sequence: CASSLRDRSTEAFF. CDR3 nucleotides: TGTGCCAGCAGCCTCAGGGATAGGAGCACTGAAGCTTTCTTT. Complete variable domain (other parts from reference TRBV7-2 and TRBJ1-1): GAGVSQSPSNKVTEKGKDVELRCDPISGHTALYWYRQSLGQGLEFLIYFQGNSAPDKSGLPSDRFSAERTGGSVSTLTIQRTQQEDSAVYLCASSLRDRSTEAFFGQGTRLTVV.

The genes are TRBV7-9 and TRBJ1-1, with 11 positions matching TRBD1. Trimming took 5 bases from V and 1 from J; bases not matched to a gene: 9. The CDR3 runs 17 residues. CDR1 SEHNR and CDR2 FQNEAQ come from the germline V gene (reference sequence). The CDR3 is CASSPGWDRGSNTEAFF. The CDR3 bases are TGTGCCAGCAGCCCGGGATGGGACAGGGGGTCGAACACTGAAGCTTTCTTT.

V usage is TRBV3-1 and J usage is TRBJ2-1; D might be TRBD1 (6 bases). The CDR3 is 14 amino acids. V gave up 5 bases and J gave up 8 bases, with 16 bases separating them. Germline V CDR1 and CDR2: LGHDT, YNNKEL (reference sequence). CDR3: CASSLSGQPHEQFF. CDR3 bases: TGTGCCAGCAGCTTATCTGGACAGCCTCATGAGCAGTTCTTC.

This clonotype was found a few times. The chain employs TRBV4-1 and TRBJ2-7; TRBD1 matches at 8 bases. Unmatched junction bases numbered 2, after V lost 0 bases and J lost 1 base. The germline gives CDR1 MGHRA, CDR2 YSYEKL. CDR3 length equals 15 residues. CDR3 in amino acids: CASSQEGTGSYEQYF. The DNA of the CDR3 is TGCGCCAGCAGCCAAGAAGGGACAGGATCCTACGAGCAGTACTTC.

The sample holds a few counts of this clonotype. V gene TRBV5-5 combines with J gene TRBJ2-7; 7 bases match TRBD1. CDR1 is SGHKS, CDR2 YYEKEE, per germline (reference sequence). The ends lost 4 bases at V and 3 bases at J; junction bases unmatched: 7. This CDR3 has 14 amino acids. The CDR3 is CASSGRDRYYEQYF. In DNA, the CDR3 is TGTGCCAGCAGCGGACGGGACAGATACTACGAGCAGTACTTC.

This chain links TRBV20-1 with TRBJ2-7; the D gene could be TRBD1 or TRBD2 (5 bases each). Germline CDR1 is DFQATT and CDR2 is SNEGSKA (reference sequence). V lost 6 bases, J lost 7 bases, and 19 bases lay in between. The CDR3 totals 13 residues. The CDR3 DNA sequence: TGCAGTGCGCACCCGGGACCTTCCCGTGAGCAGTACTTC. Amino acid sequence: CSAHPGPSREQYF.

This clonotype was seen ten or more times. The CDR3 region is CASSLVGNSNQPQHF. In nucleotides, the CDR3 is TGTGCCAGCAGCTTAGTAGGAAATAGCAATCAGCCCCAGCATTTT. The V call is TRBV7-9, the J call TRBJ1-5; no clear D gene. Germline V gives CDR1 SEHNR, CDR2 FQNEAQ (reference sequence). The CDR3 is made up of 15 amino acids. The V and J ends lost 1 base and 0 bases respectively, with 7 bases between them.

The sample holds a few counts of this clonotype. The V call is TRBV7-2, the J call TRBJ1-5; D is unclear. CDR1 and CDR2 (germline): SGHTA, FQGNSA. Trimming stripped 3 bases from V and 3 bases from J, with 6 bases between. This CDR3 region has 13 residues. The CDR3 loop reads CASSLIPNQPQHF. Written as DNA, the CDR3 is TGTGCCAGCAGCTTGATACCCAATCAGCCCCAGCATTTT.

This chain connects TRBV29-1 to TRBJ2-1; D ambiguous. CDR3 length: 12 residues. Germline V gives CDR1 SQVTM, CDR2 ANQGSEA. The V gene lost 3 bases and the J gene lost 4 bases, with 7 bases spanning the gap. CDR3 loop: CSVEGKYNEQFF. The DNA for the CDR3 is TGCAGCGTTGAGGGCAAATACAATGAGCAGTTCTTC.

The rearrangement uses TRBV18 and TRBJ2-7; 10 bases map to TRBD1. The CDR3 runs to 15 residues. V trimming: 2 bases; J trimming: 7 bases; junction bases outside the gene matches: 8. Germline V CDR1 and CDR2: KGHSH, LQKENI. Written as DNA, the CDR3 is TGTGCCAGCTCACCAGCCGGGACAGGGGCGAGGGAGCAGTACTTC. Translated, it gives CASSPAGTGAREQYF.

The chain combines TRBV4-3 with TRBJ2-6; no definite D call. CDR3 length: 16 amino acids. V lost 2 bases and J lost 2, with 10 bases in between. CDR1 LGHNA and CDR2 YSLEER come from the germline V gene. The CDR3 here is CASSQHGTTGANVLTF. In nucleotides, the CDR3 is TGCGCCAGCAGCCAACATGGAACCACTGGGGCCAACGTCCTGACTTTC.

The J gene is TRBJ1-2, the V gene TRBV18, with D possibly TRBD1 on 6 matching bases. Trimming cost V 3 bases and J 8 bases, with 19 bases left between them. The CDR3 runs 15 residues. The germline V gene has CDR1 KGHSH and CDR2 LQKENI. CDR3: CASSPRRTERDGYTF. The CDR3 DNA is TGTGCCAGCTCACCCCGAAGGACAGAGAGGGACGGCTACACCTTC. Complete variable domain (other parts from reference TRBV18 and TRBJ1-2): NAGVMQNPRHLVRRRGQEARLRCSPMKGHSHVYWYRQLPEEGLKFMVYLQKENIIDESGMPKERFSAEFPKEGPSILRIQQVVRGDSAAYFCASSPRRTERDGYTFGSGTRLTVV.

This clonotype has more than one count but fewer than ten. V is TRBV20-1 and J is TRBJ1-5, with TRBD1 identical over 7 bases. The CDR3 runs 17 residues. Germline lookup yields CDR1 DFQATT and CDR2 SNEGSKA (reference sequence). Trimming removed 2 bases from V and 6 bases from J; junction bases left unmatched: 16. The CDR3 DNA is TGCAGTGCTAGAAAAACACCGACAGGGTCCCTCGCTCAGCCCCAGCATTTT. This sequence encodes CSARKTPTGSLAQPQHF.

The CDR3 sequence is CASSINSRDRVSYEQYF. The CDR3 DNA follows: TGTGCCAGTAGTATTAACTCCCGGGACAGAGTTTCCTACGAGCAGTACTTC. The chain joins TRBV19 to TRBJ2-7, with 7 bases lining up with TRBD1. Looked up from germline, CDR1 is LNHDA and CDR2 is SQIVND (reference sequence). V trimming: 3 bases; J trimming: 1 base; junction bases outside the gene matches: 12. The CDR3 contains 17 residues. Variable domain in full (rest from reference TRBV19 and TRBJ2-7): DGGITQSPKYLFRKEGQNVTLSCEQNLNHDAMYWYRQDPGQGLRLIYYSQIVNDFQKGDIAEGYSVSREKKESFPLTVTSAQKNPTAFYLCASSINSRDRVSYEQYFGPGTRLTVT.

The gene calls are TRBV7-3 and TRBJ2-5, with TRBD1 as a possible D gene (6 bases). The CDR3 has 15 amino acids. The V gene's germline CDR1 is SGHTA and CDR2 FQGTGA. V lost 0 bases and J 2 bases, leaving 10 bases between the germline ends. CDR3 DNA sequence: TGTGCCAGCAGCTTAACCCCGGACAGTCAAGAGACCCAGTACTTC. It specifies CASSLTPDSQETQYF.

This clonotype was counted at least ten times. The chain combines TRBV7-2 with TRBJ2-2; possible D gene TRBD1, 5 bases. Germline CDR1 and CDR2: SGHTA and FQGNSA. The CDR3 loop spans 17 amino acids. Trimming shortened V by 1 base and J by 4 bases, and 16 bases separated the two germline ends. This CDR3 reads CASSLEGASVGTGELFF. DNA of the CDR3: TGTGCCAGCAGCTTAGAAGGGGCTAGTGTGGGCACCGGGGAGCTGTTTTTT.

The chain links TRBV9 to TRBJ2-4, with TRBD1 identical over 7 bases. The germline V gene encodes CDR1 SGDLS and CDR2 YYNGEE. There are 17 residues in the CDR3. V trimming: 4 bases; J trimming: 0 bases; junction bases outside the gene matches: 10. The CDR3 region has the DNA TGTGCCAGCAGCTTGGGACAGAAATTTCTAGCCAAAAACATTCAGTACTTC. It is translated as CASSLGQKFLAKNIQYF.

This sequence joins TRBV24-1 and TRBJ2-1, with 9 bases fitting TRBD1. Germline V lookup: CDR1 KGHDR, CDR2 SFDVKD. The CDR3 has 16 residues. The ends lost 5 bases at V and 5 bases at J; junction bases unmatched: 9. The CDR3, as DNA: TGTGCCACCAGTGTTCCCGGACAGGGGCAGAACAATGAGCAGTTCTTC. This codes for CATSVPGQGQNNEQFF.

The chain is built from TRBV20-1 and TRBJ2-7; TRBD1 matches 9 bases. The V segment lost 7 bases and the J segment 3 bases; nucleotides outside the gene matches: 4. There are 12 residues in the CDR3. Germline V lookup: CDR1 DFQATT, CDR2 SNEGSKA (reference sequence). CDR3 coding DNA: TGCAGTGTTCCGGGACAGGGCTACGAGCAGTACTTC. It yields the protein CSVPGQGYEQYF.

In its sample, this clonotype was seen a few times. The rearrangement uses TRBV6-5 and TRBJ2-3; 9 bases agree with TRBD1. Germline lookup yields CDR1 MNHEY and CDR2 SVGAGI. V trimming: 6 bases; J trimming: 6 bases; junction bases outside the gene matches: 4. This CDR3 contains 13 residues. CDR3 in DNA: TGTGCCAGCAGAGGACAGGGGAAGGATACGCAGTATTTT. This encodes CASRGQGKDTQYF.

This clonotype has only a few counts. The chain is built from TRBV15 and TRBJ1-2; a weak D match, TRBD1 (5 bases). CDR3 length: 14 residues. V lost 0 bases to trimming and J lost 4 bases, with 9 bases between them. Germline V gene lookup returns CDR1 LNHNV and CDR2 YYDKDF (reference sequence). The CDR3 protein is CATSRDLTGYGYTF. The CDR3 nucleotides are TGTGCCACCAGCAGAGATCTTACAGGCTATGGCTACACCTTC.

This clonotype has just a few counts. V and J are TRBV2 and TRBJ2-3; 7 nucleotides align to TRBD1. With V trimmed by 4 bases and J by 2 bases, 6 bases remained unmatched. Germline V lookup: CDR1 SNHLY, CDR2 FYNNEI. This CDR3 has 15 residues. Here the CDR3 reads CASSGLTGITDTQYF. The DNA of the CDR3 is TGTGCCAGCAGTGGATTGACAGGGATCACAGATACGCAGTATTTT.

This clonotype was detected a few times. The V gene is TRBV20-1, the J gene TRBJ2-2, with D perhaps TRBD2 (6 bases). Germline V lookup: CDR1 DFQATT, CDR2 SNEGSKA (reference sequence). CDR3 length: 14 amino acids. The V end was cut by 5 bases, the J end by 4 bases, with 14 bases between. The chain's CDR3 is CSALRDFSTGELFF. The CDR3 DNA sequence: TGCAGTGCTCTCCGGGACTTCTCCACCGGGGAGCTGTTTTTT.

This clonotype was detected only a few times. The chain is built from TRBV3-1 and TRBJ1-6; D is uncertain. CDR1 LGHDT and CDR2 YNNKEL come from the germline V gene (reference sequence). The CDR3 length is 14 residues. V lost 1 base and J lost 6, with 7 bases in between. CDR3 in DNA: TGTGCCAGCAGCCAAGCAGGCGTTAATTCACCCCTCCACTTT. It codes for CASSQAGVNSPLHF.

This rearrangement joins TRBV7-9 to TRBJ1-5; no definite D call. Germline V gives CDR1 SEHNR, CDR2 FQNEAQ (reference sequence). The CDR3 covers 13 residues. V was cut by 5 bases and J by 1 base, with 6 bases left in between. The DNA of the CDR3 is TGTGCCAGCAGCCCACGGAGCAATCAGCCCCAGCATTTT. It encodes CASSPRSNQPQHF.

This sequence joins TRBV7-8 and TRBJ2-2; 9 bases match TRBD2. CDR1 and CDR2 (germline): SGHVS, FQNEAQ. There are 18 residues in the CDR3. Trimming cost V 3 bases and J 7 bases; bases outside gene matches: 15. The CDR3 region is CASSFSRLAAQVGGELFF. For the CDR3, the DNA is TGTGCCAGCAGCTTCTCTAGACTAGCGGCGCAGGTGGGCGGGGAGCTGTTTTTT.